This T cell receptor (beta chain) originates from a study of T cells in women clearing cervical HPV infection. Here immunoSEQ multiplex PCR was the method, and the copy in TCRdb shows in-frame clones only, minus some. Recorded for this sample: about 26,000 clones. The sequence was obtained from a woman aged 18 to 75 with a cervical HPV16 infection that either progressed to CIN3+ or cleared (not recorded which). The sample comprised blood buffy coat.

This CDR3 reads CASSTAGGSTDTQYF. The sequenced part of the CDR3 DNA is TGTGCCAGCAGTACAGCGGGAGGGAGCACAGATACG. The chain is built from TRBV28 and TRBJ2-3; 10 positions match TRBD2. Sequencing ends 3 residues short of the CDR3 end; the germline J gene provides the rest. From germline, CDR1 is MDHEN and CDR2 SYDVKM. J lost 0 bases, V lost 5 bases, and 2 bases had no gene match. This CDR3 spans 15 amino acids.